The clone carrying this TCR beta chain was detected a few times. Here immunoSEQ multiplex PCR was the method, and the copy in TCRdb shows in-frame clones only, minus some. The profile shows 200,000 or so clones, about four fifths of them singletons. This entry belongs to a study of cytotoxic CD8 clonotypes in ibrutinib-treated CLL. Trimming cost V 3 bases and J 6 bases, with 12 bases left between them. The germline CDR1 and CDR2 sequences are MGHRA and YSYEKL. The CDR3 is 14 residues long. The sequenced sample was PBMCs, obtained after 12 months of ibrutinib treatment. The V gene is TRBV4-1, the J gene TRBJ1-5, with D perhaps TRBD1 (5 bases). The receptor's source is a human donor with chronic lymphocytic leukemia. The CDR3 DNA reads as TGCGCCAGCAGCCAGGGGGATGAAGGTCAGCCCCAGCATTTT. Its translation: CASSQGDEGQPQHF.